Shown below are 2 T cell receptor beta chains from a single sample sequenced in a study of CD8+ T cells in alopecia areata. In each case, RNA was isolated and then reverse transcribed into cDNA as the sequencing template. Some clones are missing from TCRdb's copy, which holds only in-frame ones; the method was immunoSEQ multiplex PCR. The sample holds about 76,000 clones, 60% to 70% seen once. Described treatment: oral pan-JAK inhibitor, 5-10 mg twice daily. The sequenced sample was CD8+ T cells sorted from blood, obtained at week 24, from a patient treated with tofacitinib. These receptors were taken from a human donor with alopecia areata.

This clone has a handful of counts. The chain links TRBV7-9 to TRBJ2-4; no clear D. CDR3 size: 15 residues. Deletions cut 5 bases from V and 5 bases from J, with 16 bases between. Per germline, CDR1 SEHNR and CDR2 FQNEAQ (reference sequence). CDR3 DNA: TGTGCCAGCAGCCCAAGGAATGCAAACGAAAACATTCAGTACTTC. The encoded protein is CASSPRNANENIQYF.

The chain links TRBV5-1 to TRBJ2-1; D not certain. CDR1 SGHRS and CDR2 YFSETQ come from the germline V gene. Between the trimmed V and J ends, which lost 0 bases and 7 bases, there was a span of 5 bases. The CDR3 has 12 amino acids. The CDR3 region is CASSLGGNEQFF. The DNA for the CDR3 is TGCGCCAGCAGCTTGGGCGGAAATGAGCAGTTCTTC.